A single sample is the source of the 4 T cell receptor beta chains below, sequenced in a study of tumor-infiltrating lymphocytes in primary liver carcinoma. Joint extraction of RNA and DNA used about 17-30 mg of bulk tissue that was unsorted. Synthesis of TCR beta cDNA was carried out from approximately 470 ng total RNA with a constant-region primer. The TCR beta library was amplified through three nested multiplex PCR rounds in a modified ARM-PCR procedure. Investigators reported that the first two PCR rounds, at approximately 11 cycles each, used TRBV1-TRBV30 forward primers with a C-beta reverse primer. MiXCR was run by TCRdb on the multiplex PCR reads, yielding one entry per CDR3 protein. The sample lists about 50,000 distinct CDR3 sequences; about 80% were seen once. Sequences were obtained from liver tumor tissue from sampling region 5. Subset indicated: tumor region T5, tumor centre. Receptors were obtained from a man aged 35-49 years with primary liver carcinoma and hepatitis B virus infection.

The chain has TRBV29-1 and TRBJ2-5, with a weak D call TRBD1 (5 bases). The CDR3 loop spans 15 amino acids. Trimming left V 1 base short and J 4 bases short, with 16 bases between. Per the germline V gene, CDR1 is SQVTM and CDR2 is ANQGSEA. Written as DNA, the CDR3 is TGCAGCGTTGAAGCGAACAGGTGGAGAGCAGAGACCCAGTACTTC. Translation: CSVEANRWRAETQYF.

A note on this clonotype: An end of the junction does not agree with germline; a read error may underlie this. The chain links TRBV5-1 to TRBJ2-2; perhaps D is TRBD1 or TRBD2 (5 bases each). This CDR3 contains 15 residues. Looked up from germline, CDR1 is SGHRS and CDR2 is YFSETQ. This chain's CDR3 is CASSSAGSDTGEPFF. CDR3 nucleotides: TGCGCCAGCAGCTCGGCGGGTTCGGACACCGGGGAGCCGTTTTTT.

This clonotype was detected many times. This chain uses TRBV7-8 with TRBJ2-7; 9 nucleotides agree with TRBD1. J gave up 5 bases and V 0 bases, and 5 bases lay outside the gene matches. Germline CDR1 is SGHVS and CDR2 is FQNEAQ. The CDR3 has 15 amino acids. The DNA of the CDR3 is TGTGCCAGCAGCTTAGCCGGGGACAGGGCCCACGAGCAGTACTTC. Protein: CASSLAGDRAHEQYF.

A word on this clonotype: The junction departs from the called germline gene at one end, perhaps through a read error. The gene calls are TRBV18 and TRBJ2-7, with D tentatively TRBD1 or TRBD2 (6 bases each). The CDR3 runs to 14 residues. CDR1 and CDR2 (germline): KGHSH, LQKENI. In nucleotides, the CDR3 is TGTGCCAACTCACCTTCTCGTGGGCGGGACAAGCAGTACTTC. Translating gives CANSPSRGRDKQYF.